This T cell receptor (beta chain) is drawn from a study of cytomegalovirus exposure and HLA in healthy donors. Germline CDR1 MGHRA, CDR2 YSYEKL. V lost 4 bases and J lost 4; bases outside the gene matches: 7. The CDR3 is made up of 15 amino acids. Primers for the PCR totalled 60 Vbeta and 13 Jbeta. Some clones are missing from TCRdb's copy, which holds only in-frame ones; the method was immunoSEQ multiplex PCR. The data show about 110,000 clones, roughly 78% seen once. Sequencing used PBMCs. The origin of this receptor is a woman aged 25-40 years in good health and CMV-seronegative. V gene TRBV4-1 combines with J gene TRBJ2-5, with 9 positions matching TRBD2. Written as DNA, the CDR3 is TGCGCCAGCAGCCTCGGGCGGGAGGGCCTAGAGACCCAGTACTTC. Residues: CASSLGREGLETQYF.